Sequencing of this T cell receptor (beta chain) was carried out in a study of cytomegalovirus exposure and HLA in healthy donors. PCR primers comprised 60 Vbeta and 13 Jbeta primers. This table comes from immunoSEQ multiplex PCR, and its TCRdb copy is limited to in-frame clones, with some not included. Among over 75,000 clones listed, roughly 83% were seen once. On this clone: Its antigen is unidentified.

Regarding the study as a whole: Later analysis showed most CMV-associated TCR beta chains appearing HLA-restricted. An analysis was carried out later, and it reportedly showed fewer N-insertions in an Asian-associated ancestry cluster than the approximately 710-donor mean.

Healthy bone marrow donors supplied every sample. The CDR3 runs 13 residues. The V gene's germline CDR1 is SGDLS and CDR2 YYNGEE. V lost 4 bases and J 3 bases, leaving 9 bases between the germline ends. Source material: PBMCs. This TCR came from a male donor in good health and CMV-seropositive. This rearrangement joins TRBV9 to TRBJ2-3; TRBD1 might be the D (5 bases). DNA of the CDR3: TGTGCCAGCAGCCCCCCAGGGACAGATACGCAGTATTTT. It specifies CASSPPGTDTQYF.